The clone carrying this T cell receptor (beta chain) has a count of ten or more. Its target is not known. This entry comes from a study of T cells in Graves' hyperthyroidism and ophthalmopathy. Study-wide context: Any treatment followed the collection of peripheral blood at initial diagnosis.

RNA transcripts were the template for amplifying TCR beta CDR3 regions. TCR CDR3 regions were first amplified by RT-PCR with HTBI primers. TCRdb recomputed calls from the multiplex PCR reads with MiXCR, one row per CDR3 protein. The data show hundreds of thousands of distinct CDR3 sequences, 17% seen once. Each diagnosis drew on symptoms, thyroxine, TRAb, thyroid ultrasound and orbital computed tomography findings. V shed 4 bases and J 5 bases; nucleotides not matched to a gene: 11. This CDR3 has 16 residues. The germline V gene encodes CDR1 KGHSH and CDR2 LQKENI. Regarding the study as a whole: Ophthalmopathy was distinguished from stable hyperthyroidism by 13 V-J signatures. Ophthalmopathy onset followed model prediction by a median about seven months.

The clonotype comes from a young woman with Graves' ophthalmopathy. The sample consisted of blood. V usage is TRBV18 and J usage is TRBJ1-1, with 9 bases aligning to TRBD1. The CDR3 DNA is TGTGCCAGCTCACGGGATCTGGGACAGGGAGGAACTGAAGCTTTCTTT. It is translated as CASSRDLGQGGTEAFF. Full variable domain (outside the CDR3, taken from reference TRBV18 and TRBJ1-1): NAGVMQNPRHLVRRRGQEARLRCSPMKGHSHVYWYRQLPEEGLKFMVYLQKENIIDESGMPKERFSAEFPKEGPSILRIQQVVRGDSAAYFCASSRDLGQGGTEAFFGQGTRLTVV.